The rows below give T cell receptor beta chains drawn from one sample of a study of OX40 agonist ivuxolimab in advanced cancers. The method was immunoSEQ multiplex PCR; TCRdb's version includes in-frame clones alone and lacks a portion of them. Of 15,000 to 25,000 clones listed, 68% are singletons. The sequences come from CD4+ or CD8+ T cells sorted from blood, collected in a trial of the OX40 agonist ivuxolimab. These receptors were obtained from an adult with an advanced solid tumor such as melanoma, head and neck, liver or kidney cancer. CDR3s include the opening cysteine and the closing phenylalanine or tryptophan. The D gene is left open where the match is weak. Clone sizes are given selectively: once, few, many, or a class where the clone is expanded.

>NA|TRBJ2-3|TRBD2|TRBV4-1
CASSQLLAGYTDTQYF
TGCGCCAGCAGCCAATTACTAGCGGGGTACACAGATACGCAGTATTTT
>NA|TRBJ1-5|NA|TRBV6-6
CASSYGQPPQPQHF
TGTGCCAGCAGTTACGGACAGCCACCTCAGCCCCAGCATTTT
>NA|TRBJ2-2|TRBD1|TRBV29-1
CSGEQGAGELFF
TGCAGCGGTGAACAGGGGGCCGGGGAGCTGTTTTTT
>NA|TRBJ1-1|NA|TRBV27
CASREGLLNTEAFF
TGTGCCAGCAGGGAAGGACTTTTGAACACTGAAGCTTTCTTT
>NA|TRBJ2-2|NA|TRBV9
CASSPIPYTGAATGELFF
TGTGCCAGCAGCCCTATCCCCTATACGGGGGCGGCCACCGGGGAGCTGTTTTTT
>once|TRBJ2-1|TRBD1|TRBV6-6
CASSYSDRGGDEQFF
TGTGCCAGCAGTTACTCCGACAGGGGTGGGGATGAGCAGTTCTTC
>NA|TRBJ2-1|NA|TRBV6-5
CASSYSIGGLYNEQFF
TGTGCCAGCAGTTACTCGATAGGGGGACTCTACAATGAGCAGTTCTTC
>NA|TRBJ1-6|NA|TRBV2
CASSGGESPLHF
TGTGCCAGCAGTGGCGGGGAATCACCCCTCCACTTT
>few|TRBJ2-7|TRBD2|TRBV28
CASSPGLALEQYF
TGTGCCAGCAGCCCAGGACTAGCCCTGGAGCAGTACTTC
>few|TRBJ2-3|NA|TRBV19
CASSITKIGTDTQYF
TGTGCCAGTAGTATCACTAAAATCGGGACAGATACGCAGTATTTT
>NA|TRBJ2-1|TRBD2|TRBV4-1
CASSPNRLAGGPGVF
TGCGCCAGCAGCCCTAATCGACTAGCGGGAGGGCCAGGAGTCTTC
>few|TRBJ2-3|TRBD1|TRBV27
CASSLDRGSTDTQYF
TGTGCCAGCAGTCTAGACAGGGGAAGCACAGATACGCAGTATTTT
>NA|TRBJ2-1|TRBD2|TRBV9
CASSVSGLAGDNEQFF
TGTGCCAGCAGCGTATCAGGACTAGCGGGAGACAATGAGCAGTTCTTC
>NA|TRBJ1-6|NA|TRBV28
CASSLEGSSYNSPLHF
TGTGCCAGCAGTTTAGAAGGGAGCTCCTATAATTCACCCCTCCACTTT
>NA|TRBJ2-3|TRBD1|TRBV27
CASSPTGDSDTQYF
TGTGCCAGCAGCCCCACCGGGGACAGTGATACGCAGTATTTT
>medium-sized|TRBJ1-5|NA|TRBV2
CASSPEFLSNQPQHF
TGTGCCAGCAGTCCTGAGTTCCTTAGCAATCAGCCCCAGCATTTT
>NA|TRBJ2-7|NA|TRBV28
CASSLTPSPAGEQYF
TGTGCCAGCAGTTTGACCCCCTCCCCCGCGGGGGAGCAGTACTTC
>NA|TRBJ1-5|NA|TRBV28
CASRKPGFGNQPQHF
TGTGCCAGCAGGAAACCAGGGTTCGGCAATCAGCCCCAGCATTTT
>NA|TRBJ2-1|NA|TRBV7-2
CASSLLNEQFF
TGTGCCAGCAGCTTATTGAATGAGCAGTTCTTC
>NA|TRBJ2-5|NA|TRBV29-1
CSVARGDVQETQYF
TGCAGCGTTGCCAGGGGCGATGTTCAAGAGACCCAGTACTTC
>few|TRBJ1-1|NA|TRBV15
CATSGAITTEAFF
TGTGCCACCAGCGGGGCAATTACCACTGAAGCTTTCTTT
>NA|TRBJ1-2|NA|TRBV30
CAWSPDRANYGYTF
TGTGCCTGGAGTCCCGACAGAGCTAACTATGGCTACACCTTC
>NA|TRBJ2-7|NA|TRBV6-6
CASSRGEQYF
TGTGCCAGCAGCCGGGGTGAGCAGTACTTC
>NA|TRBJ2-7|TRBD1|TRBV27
CACRDRASYEQYF
TGTGCCTGCCGGGACAGGGCATCCTACGAGCAGTACTTC
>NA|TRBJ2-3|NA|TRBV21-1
CASTCCRLRAGTDTQYF
TGTGCCAGCACATGCTGCCGACTAAGGGCGGGCACAGATACGCAGTATTTT
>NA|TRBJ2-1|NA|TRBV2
CASRGRPSRSSNEQFF
TGTGCCAGCAGGGGGAGACCCTCTAGGTCTTCCAATGAGCAGTTCTTC
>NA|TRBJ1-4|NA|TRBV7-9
CASSADLNEKLFF
TGTGCCAGCAGCGCCGACCTGAATGAAAAACTGTTTTTT
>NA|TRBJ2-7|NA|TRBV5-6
CASRATGVSYEQYF
TGTGCCAGCAGGGCCACTGGCGTCTCCTACGAGCAGTACTTC
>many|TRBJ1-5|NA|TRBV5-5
CASSLIPGDNQPQHF
TGTGCCAGCAGCTTGATTCCAGGGGATAATCAGCCCCAGCATTTT
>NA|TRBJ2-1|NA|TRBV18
CASSPPQGWELPSSSYNEQFF
TGTGCCAGCTCACCACCACAGGGTTGGGAACTACCATCGAGCTCCTACAATGAGCAGTTCTTC
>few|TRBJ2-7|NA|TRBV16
CASSQQGHEQYF
TGTGCCAGCAGCCAACAGGGACACGAGCAGTACTTC
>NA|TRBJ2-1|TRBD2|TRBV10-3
CAISDIGLAGGNEQFF
TGTGCCATCAGTGATATTGGCCTAGCGGGGGGGAATGAGCAGTTCTTC
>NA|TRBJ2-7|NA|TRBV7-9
CASSSNDYEQYF
TGTGCCAGCAGCTCGAACGATTACGAGCAGTACTTC
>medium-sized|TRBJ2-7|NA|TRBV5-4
CASSLELGGRDIEQYF
TGTGCCAGCAGCTTGGAGTTAGGTGGGAGAGACATCGAGCAGTACTTC
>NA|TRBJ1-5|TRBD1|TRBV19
CASSIWGQSNQPQHF
TGTGCCAGTAGTATCTGGGGACAGAGCAATCAGCCCCAGCATTTT
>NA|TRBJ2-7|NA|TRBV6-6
CASSYPKRTPTYEQYF
TGTGCCAGCAGTTACCCTAAAAGGACACCAACCTACGAGCAGTACTTC
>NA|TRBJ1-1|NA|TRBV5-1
CASSLYSMNTEAFF
TGCGCCAGCAGCTTGTACAGTATGAACACTGAAGCTTTCTTT
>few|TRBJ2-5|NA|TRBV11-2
CASTYGAGRQETQYF
TGTGCCAGCACCTATGGGGCAGGTCGGCAAGAGACCCAGTACTTC
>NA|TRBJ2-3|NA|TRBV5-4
CASSFNPDTQYF
TGTGCCAGCAGCTTCAACCCAGATACGCAGTATTTT
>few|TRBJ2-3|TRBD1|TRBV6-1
CASKQGEADTQYF
TGTGCCAGCAAGCAGGGGGAAGCAGATACGCAGTATTTT
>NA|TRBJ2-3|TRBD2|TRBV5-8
CASSRFGSYSGVRDTQYF
TGTGCCAGCAGTAGATTTGGCTCTTATAGCGGGGTACGAGATACGCAGTATTTT
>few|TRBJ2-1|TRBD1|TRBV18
CASSPTRDSSYNEQFF
TGTGCCAGCTCACCGACCCGGGACAGTTCCTACAATGAGCAGTTCTTC
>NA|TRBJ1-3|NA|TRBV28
CASSFRGSGNTIYF
TGTGCCAGCAGTTTCCGGGGGTCTGGAAACACCATATATTTT
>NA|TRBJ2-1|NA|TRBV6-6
CASSALGGAYNEQFF
TGTGCCAGCAGTGCCTTGGGGGGAGCCTACAATGAGCAGTTCTTC
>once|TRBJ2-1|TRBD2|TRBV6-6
CASSLLAGVGHEQFF
TGTGCCAGCAGTTTACTAGCGGGAGTTGGGCATGAGCAGTTCTTC
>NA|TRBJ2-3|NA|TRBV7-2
CASALGSGHTDTQYF
TGTGCCAGCGCCCTGGGGAGCGGACACACAGATACGCAGTATTTT
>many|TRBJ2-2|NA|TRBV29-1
CSVEKLGTPTGELFF
TGCAGCGTTGAAAAATTGGGGACCCCCACCGGGGAGCTGTTTTTT
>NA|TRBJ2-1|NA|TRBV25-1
CASSIGQSGGGQFF
TGTGCCAGCAGTATTGGACAGTCCGGAGGGGGGCAGTTCTTC
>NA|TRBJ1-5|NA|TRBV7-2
CASSLTGGRGVNQPQHF
TGTGCCAGCAGCCTGACAGGCGGCAGGGGAGTCAATCAGCCCCAGCATTTT
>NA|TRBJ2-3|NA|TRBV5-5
CASNGELTQYF
TGTGCCAGCAATGGGGAGCTTACGCAGTATTTT
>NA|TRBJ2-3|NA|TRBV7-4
CASSPSGPDTQYF
TGTGCCAGCAGCCCGTCTGGCCCCGATACGCAGTATTTT
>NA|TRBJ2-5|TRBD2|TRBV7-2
CASSDIPGPWGGKTQYF
TGTGCCAGCAGTGACATACCGGGACCATGGGGGGGGAAGACCCAGTACTTC
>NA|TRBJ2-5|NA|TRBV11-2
CASSLWGTQYF
TGTGCCAGCAGCTTATGGGGGACCCAGTACTTC
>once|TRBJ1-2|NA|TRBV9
CASSSGGEGYGYTF
TGTGCCAGCAGCTCCGGGGGGGAGGGGTATGGCTACACCTTC
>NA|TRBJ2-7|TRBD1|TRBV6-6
CASSFGQGPYEQYF
TGTGCCAGCAGTTTTGGACAGGGTCCCTACGAGCAGTACTTC